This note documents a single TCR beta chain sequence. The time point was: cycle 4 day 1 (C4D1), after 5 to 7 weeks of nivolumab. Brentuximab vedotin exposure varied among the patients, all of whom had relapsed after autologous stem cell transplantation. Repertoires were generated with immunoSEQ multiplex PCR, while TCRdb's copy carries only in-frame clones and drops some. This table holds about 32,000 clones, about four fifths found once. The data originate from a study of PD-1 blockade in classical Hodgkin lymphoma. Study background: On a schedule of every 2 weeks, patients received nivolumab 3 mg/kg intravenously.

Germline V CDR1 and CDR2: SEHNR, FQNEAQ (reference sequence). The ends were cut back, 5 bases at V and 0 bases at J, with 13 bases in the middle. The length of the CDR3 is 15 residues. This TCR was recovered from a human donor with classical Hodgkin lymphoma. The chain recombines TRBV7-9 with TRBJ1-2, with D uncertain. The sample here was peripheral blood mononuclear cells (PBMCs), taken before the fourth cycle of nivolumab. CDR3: CASSIEQLANYGYTF. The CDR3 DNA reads TGTGCCAGCAGCATCGAGCAGCTAGCTAACTATGGCTACACCTTC.